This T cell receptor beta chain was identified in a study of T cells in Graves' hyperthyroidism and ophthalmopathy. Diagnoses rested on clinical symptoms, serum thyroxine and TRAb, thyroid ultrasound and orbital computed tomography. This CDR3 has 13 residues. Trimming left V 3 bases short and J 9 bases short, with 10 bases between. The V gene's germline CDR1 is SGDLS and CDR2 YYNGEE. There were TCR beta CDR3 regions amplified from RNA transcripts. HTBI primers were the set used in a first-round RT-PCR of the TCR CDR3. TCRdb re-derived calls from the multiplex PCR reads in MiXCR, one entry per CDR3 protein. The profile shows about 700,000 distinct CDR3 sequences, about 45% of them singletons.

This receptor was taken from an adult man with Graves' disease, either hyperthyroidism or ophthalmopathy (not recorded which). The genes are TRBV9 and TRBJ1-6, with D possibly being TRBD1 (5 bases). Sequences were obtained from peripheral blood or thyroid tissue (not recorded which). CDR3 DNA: TGTGCCAGCAGCGCCGGGGGGGGTTCACCCCTCCACTTT. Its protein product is CASSAGGGSPLHF.